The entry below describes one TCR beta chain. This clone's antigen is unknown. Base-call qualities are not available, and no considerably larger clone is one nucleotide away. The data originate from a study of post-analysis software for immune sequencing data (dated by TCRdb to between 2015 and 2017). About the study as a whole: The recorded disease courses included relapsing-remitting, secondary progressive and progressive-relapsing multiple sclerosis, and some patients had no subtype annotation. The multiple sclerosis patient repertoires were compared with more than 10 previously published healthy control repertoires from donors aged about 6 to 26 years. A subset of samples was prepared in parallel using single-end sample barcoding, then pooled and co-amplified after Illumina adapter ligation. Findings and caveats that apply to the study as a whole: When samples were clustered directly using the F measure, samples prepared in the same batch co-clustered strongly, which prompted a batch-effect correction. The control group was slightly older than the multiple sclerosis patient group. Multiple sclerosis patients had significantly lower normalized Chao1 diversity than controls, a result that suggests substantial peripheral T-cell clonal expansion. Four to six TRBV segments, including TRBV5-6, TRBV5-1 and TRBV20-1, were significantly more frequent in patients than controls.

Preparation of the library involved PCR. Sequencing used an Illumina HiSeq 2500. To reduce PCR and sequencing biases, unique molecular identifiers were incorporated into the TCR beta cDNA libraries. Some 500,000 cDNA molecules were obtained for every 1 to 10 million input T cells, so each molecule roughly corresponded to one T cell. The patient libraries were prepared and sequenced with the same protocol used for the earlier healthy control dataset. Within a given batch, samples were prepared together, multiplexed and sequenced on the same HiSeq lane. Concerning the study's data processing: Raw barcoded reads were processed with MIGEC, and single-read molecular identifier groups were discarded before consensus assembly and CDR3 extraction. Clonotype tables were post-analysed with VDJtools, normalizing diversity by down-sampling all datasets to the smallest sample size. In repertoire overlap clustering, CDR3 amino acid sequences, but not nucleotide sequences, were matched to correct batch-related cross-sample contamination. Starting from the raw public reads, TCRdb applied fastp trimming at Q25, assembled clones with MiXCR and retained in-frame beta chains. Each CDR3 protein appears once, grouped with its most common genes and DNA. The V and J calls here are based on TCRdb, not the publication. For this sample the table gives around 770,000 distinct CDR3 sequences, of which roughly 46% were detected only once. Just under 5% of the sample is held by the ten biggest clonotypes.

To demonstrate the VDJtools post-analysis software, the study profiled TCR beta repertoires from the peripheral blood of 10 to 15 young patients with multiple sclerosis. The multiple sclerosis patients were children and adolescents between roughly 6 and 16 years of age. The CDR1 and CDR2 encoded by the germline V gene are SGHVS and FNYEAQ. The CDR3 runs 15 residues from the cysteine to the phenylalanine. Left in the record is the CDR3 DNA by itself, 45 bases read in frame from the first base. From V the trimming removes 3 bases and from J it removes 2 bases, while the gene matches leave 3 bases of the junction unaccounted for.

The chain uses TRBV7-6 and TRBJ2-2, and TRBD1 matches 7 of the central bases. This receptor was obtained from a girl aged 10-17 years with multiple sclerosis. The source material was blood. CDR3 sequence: CASSFGTDNTGELFF. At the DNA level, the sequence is TGTGCCAGCAGCTTCGGGACAGACAACACCGGGGAGCTGTTTTTT.